The 2 T cell receptor beta chains below all came from one sample that was sequenced in a study of cytomegalovirus exposure and HLA in healthy donors. The study ran its PCR with 60 Vbeta and 13 Jbeta primers. Repertoires were generated with immunoSEQ multiplex PCR, while TCRdb's copy carries only in-frame clones and drops some. The data contain around 140,000 clones, 72% of them singletons. Sequencing was done on a sample of PBMCs. Every receptor here comes from a man aged 50 to 60 in good health and CMV-seropositive.

The chain combines TRBV5-4 with TRBJ1-2; 8 bases are shared with TRBD1. Germline V gene lookup returns CDR1 SGHNT and CDR2 YYREEE (reference sequence). The V and J ends lost 2 bases and 0 bases, in that order; junction bases with no gene match: 3. The CDR3 totals 15 residues. The CDR3 DNA reads TGTGCCAGCAGCTTAGGACAGGGCCCTAACTATGGCTACACCTTC. It specifies CASSLGQGPNYGYTF.

The chain employs TRBV4-1 and TRBJ1-1, with D possibly being TRBD1 (6 bases). The germline V and J ends were trimmed by 6 bases and 1 base, with 15 bases remaining between them. Germline V gene lookup returns CDR1 MGHRA and CDR2 YSYEKL. This CDR3 spans 15 amino acids. CDR3 in amino acids: CASRLTGTKNTEAFF. DNA of the CDR3: TGCGCCAGCAGACTTACCGGGACAAAGAACACTGAAGCTTTCTTT.